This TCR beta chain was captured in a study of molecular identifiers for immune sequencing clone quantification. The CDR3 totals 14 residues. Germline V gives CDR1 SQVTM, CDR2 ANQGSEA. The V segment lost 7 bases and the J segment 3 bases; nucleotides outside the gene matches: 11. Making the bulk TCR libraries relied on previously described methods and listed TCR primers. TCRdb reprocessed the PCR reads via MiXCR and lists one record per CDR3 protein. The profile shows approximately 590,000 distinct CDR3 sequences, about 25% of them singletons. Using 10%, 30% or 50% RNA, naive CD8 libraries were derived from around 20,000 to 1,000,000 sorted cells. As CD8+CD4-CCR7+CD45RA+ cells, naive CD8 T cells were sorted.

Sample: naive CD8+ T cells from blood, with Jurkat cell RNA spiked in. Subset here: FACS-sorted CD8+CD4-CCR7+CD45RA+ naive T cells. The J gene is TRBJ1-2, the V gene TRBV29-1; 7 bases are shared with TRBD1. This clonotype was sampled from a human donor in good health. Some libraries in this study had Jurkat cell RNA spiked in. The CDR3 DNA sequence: TGCAGCGCCAGGGGACAGAACCTTTACTATGGCTACACCTTC. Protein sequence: CSARGQNLYYGYTF.